Shown below are 14 T cell receptor beta chains from a single sample sequenced in a study of cytomegalovirus exposure and HLA in healthy donors. Profiling relied on immunoSEQ multiplex PCR, and the TCRdb table lists in-frame clones only, not all of them. The table includes about 170,000 clones, roughly 90% detected once. The sample taken for sequencing was PBMCs. These TCRs come from a woman under 30 in good health and CMV-seronegative.

This chain joins TRBV7-9 and TRBJ1-2, with D unclear. Trimming removed 3 bases from V and 4 bases from J, with 9 bases in between. Germline CDR1 SEHNR, CDR2 FQNEAQ (reference sequence). The CDR3 runs to 13 residues. The CDR3 region is CASSLVQFYGYTF. The CDR3 bases are TGTGCCAGCAGCTTGGTACAGTTCTATGGCTACACCTTC.

The chain has TRBV6-1 and TRBJ1-1; D remains ambiguous. CDR1 MNHNS and CDR2 SASEGT come from the germline V gene. The V gene lost 6 bases and the J gene lost 4 bases, with 15 bases spanning the gap. The CDR3 is 14 residues long. The CDR3 reads CASRGSLAGTEAFF. CDR3 sequence (DNA): TGTGCCAGCAGGGGATCCTTGGCGGGCACTGAAGCTTTCTTT.

V and J are TRBV7-6 and TRBJ2-3; D may be TRBD2 (5 bases). Germline assignment: CDR1 SGHVS and CDR2 FNYEAQ. V lost 3 bases and J 0 bases, leaving 13 bases between the germline ends. The length of the CDR3 is 16 residues. Written as DNA, the CDR3 is TGTGCCAGCAGCTTCCGGACTTCCTCTAGCACAGATACGCAGTATTTT. It yields the protein CASSFRTSSSTDTQYF.

The chain couples TRBV18 to TRBJ2-7; perhaps TRBD1 as D (5 bases). Germline V gene lookup returns CDR1 KGHSH and CDR2 LQKENI. V was cut by 8 bases and J by 4 bases, with 15 bases left in between. The length of the CDR3 is 13 residues. The CDR3 DNA reads as TGTGCCAGCACGGATCTACAGGATTACGAGCAGTACTTC. This sequence encodes CASTDLQDYEQYF.

In its sample, this clone was seen once. The rearrangement links TRBV29-1 to TRBJ1-5; D ambiguous. V lost 4 bases and J lost 7, with 14 bases in between. The CDR3 runs to 13 residues. CDR1 SQVTM and CDR2 ANQGSEA come from the germline V gene. The CDR3 region has the DNA TGCAGCGTTGCTGGCTCAGAGGGCCAGCCCCAGCATTTT. Its protein is CSVAGSEGQPQHF.

The chain is built from TRBV7-8 and TRBJ2-3; 7 nucleotides align to TRBD1. CDR1 and CDR2 (germline): SGHVS, FQNEAQ. J was trimmed by 1 base and V by 5 bases; bases with no gene match: 9. CDR3 length: 16 residues. The CDR3 here is CASSTTITGGTDTQYF. CDR3 coding DNA: TGTGCCAGCAGCACTACTATAACAGGGGGCACAGATACGCAGTATTTT.

The V call is TRBV12-5, the J call TRBJ2-7, with a tentative D call TRBD1 (6 bases). The V end was cut by 2 bases, the J end by 2 bases, with 13 bases between. The CDR3 spans 15 residues. Looked up from germline, CDR1 is LGHNT and CDR2 is FRNRAP. CDR3 amino acids: CASGLTGISPYEQYF. The DNA for the CDR3 is TGTGCTAGTGGTTTGACAGGGATCTCTCCCTACGAGCAGTACTTC. Full variable domain (remainder filled in from reference TRBV12-5 and TRBJ2-7): DARVTQTPRHKVTEMGQEVTMRCQPILGHNTVFWYRQTMMQGLELLAYFRNRAPLDDSGMPKDRFSAEMPDATLATLKIQPSEPRDSAVYFCASGLTGISPYEQYFGPGTRLTVT.

The chain recombines TRBV7-9 with TRBJ1-6, with unresolved D. The V gene's germline CDR1 is SEHNR and CDR2 FQNEAQ (reference sequence). V lost 3 bases, J lost 8 bases, and 2 bases lay in between. This CDR3 comprises 11 residues. CDR3 sequence (DNA): TGTGCCAGCAGCTTCGATTCACCCCTCCACTTT. It encodes CASSFDSPLHF.

CDR3 region: CASSQDRDSGAITDTQYF. The DNA for the CDR3 is TGCGCCAGCAGCCAAGATCGGGATAGCGGGGCCATCACAGATACGCAGTATTTT. The J gene is TRBJ2-3, the V gene TRBV4-1, with 8 bases that match TRBD2. Germline V gene data show CDR1 as MGHRA and CDR2 as YSYEKL. The CDR3 totals 18 residues. The V gene end was trimmed by 0 bases and the J gene end by 2 bases; junction bases not matched to a gene: 10.

This chain joins TRBV5-4 and TRBJ2-7, with D perhaps matching TRBD1 (6 bases). CDR3 size: 15 residues. Germline V gene sequence: CDR1 SGHNT, CDR2 YYREEE (reference sequence). V lost 4 bases, J lost 0 bases, and 14 bases lay in between. The CDR3 sequence is CASSDRDIPSYEQYF. In DNA form, the CDR3 reads TGTGCCAGCAGCGACCGGGACATACCCTCCTACGAGCAGTACTTC.

V and J are TRBV19 and TRBJ2-2; the match to TRBD2 covers 12 bases. The CDR3 is made up of 17 amino acids. V was clipped by 1 base and J by 6 bases; unmatched bases: 6. CDR1 and CDR2 from the germline V gene are LNHDA and SQIVND (reference sequence). CDR3 sequence reads: CASSIVLAGGNAGELFF. CDR3 coding DNA: TGTGCCAGTAGTATAGTACTAGCGGGAGGTAATGCCGGGGAGCTGTTTTTT.

The gene calls are TRBV6-1 and TRBJ1-4; D is uncertain. This CDR3 has 14 amino acids. The germline CDR1 and CDR2 sequences are MNHNS and SASEGT. V gave up 2 bases and J gave up 5 bases, with 9 bases separating them. The CDR3 DNA reads as TGTGCCAGCAGTGAATACCAGAACAATGAAAAACTGTTTTTT. As protein: CASSEYQNNEKLFF.

The count of this clone is one. The gene calls are TRBV9 and TRBJ2-2; a weak D match, TRBD1 (5 bases). Trimming pared 0 bases from V and 5 bases from J, leaving 20 bases between. CDR1 is SGDLS, CDR2 YYNGEE, per germline. CDR3 length equals 18 residues. The CDR3 nucleotides read TGTGCCAGCAGCGTAGAGGGCCAGGGAAAGGTGGGGACCGGGGAGCTGTTTTTT. This codes for CASSVEGQGKVGTGELFF. The full variable domain, its missing parts supplied by reference TRBV9 and TRBJ2-2, is DSGVTQTPKHLITATGQRVTLRCSPRSGDLSVYWYQQSLDQGLQFLIQYYNGEERAKGNILERFSAQQFPDLHSELNLSSLELGDSALYFCASSVEGQGKVGTGELFFGEGSRLTVL.

This clone was observed once. The V gene is TRBV7-9, the J gene TRBJ1-4; 8 positions agree with TRBD1. CDR1 and CDR2 (germline): SEHNR, FQNEAQ (reference sequence). J gave up 5 bases and V 3 bases, and 8 bases lay outside the gene matches. The CDR3 consists of 16 residues. CDR3 bases: TGTGCCAGCAGCTTGAAAGCAGGGGGCTTAAATGAAAAACTGTTTTTT. This codes for CASSLKAGGLNEKLFF. Using reference TRBV7-9 and TRBJ1-4 for the parts outside the CDR3, the full variable domain is DTGVSQNPRHKITKRGQNVTFRCDPISEHNRLYWYRQTLGQGPEFLTYFQNEAQLEKSRLLSDRFSAERPKGSFSTLEIQRTEQGDSAMYLCASSLKAGGLNEKLFFGSGTQLSVL.